This paragraph covers one T cell receptor (beta chain) sequence. The data belong to a study of blood T cell repertoires in COVID-19. Across the study: Donors in the United States, Italy and Spain gave samples during acute or convalescent COVID-19. Nucleic acid was either cDNA or gDNA, and it came from T cells, B-cell-depleted T cells, or PBMCs.

Clones were read by immunoSEQ multiplex PCR, and TCRdb kept only the in-frame ones, dropping some. The sample contains roughly 300,000 clones, roughly 87% of which appear only once. The CDR3 contains 14 residues. Trimming took off 1 base at V and 2 bases at J, with 7 bases between the two ends. Germline V gene data show CDR1 as KGHSH and CDR2 as LQKENI. The genes are TRBV18 and TRBJ2-3; D gene ambiguous. Sequences were obtained from peripheral blood. The clonotype comes from a human donor in a cohort sampled during active COVID-19. The CDR3 loop reads CASSPRVSTDTQYF. The CDR3 region has the DNA TGTGCCAGCTCACCACGAGTTTCCACAGATACGCAGTATTTT.